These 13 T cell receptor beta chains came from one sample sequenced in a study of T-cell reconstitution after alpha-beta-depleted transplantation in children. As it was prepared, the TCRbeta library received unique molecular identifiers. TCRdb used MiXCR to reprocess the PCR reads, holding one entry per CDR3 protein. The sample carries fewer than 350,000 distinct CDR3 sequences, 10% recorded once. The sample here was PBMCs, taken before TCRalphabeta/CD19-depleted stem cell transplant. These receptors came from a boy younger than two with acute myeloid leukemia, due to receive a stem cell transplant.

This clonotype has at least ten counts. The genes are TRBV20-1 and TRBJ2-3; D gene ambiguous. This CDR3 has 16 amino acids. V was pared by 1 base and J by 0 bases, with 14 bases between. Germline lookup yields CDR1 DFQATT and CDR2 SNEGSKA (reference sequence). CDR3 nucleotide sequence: TGCAGTGCTAGAGTGGCGGTCCCCCTTAGCACAGATACGCAGTATTTT. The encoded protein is CSARVAVPLSTDTQYF.

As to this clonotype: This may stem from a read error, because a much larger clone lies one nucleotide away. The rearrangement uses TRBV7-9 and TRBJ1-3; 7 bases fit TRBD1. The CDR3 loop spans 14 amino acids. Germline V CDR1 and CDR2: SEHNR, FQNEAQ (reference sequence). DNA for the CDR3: TGTGCCAGCAGCTCGACAGGGTTCGGAAACACCAAATATTTT. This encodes CASSSTGFGNTKYF. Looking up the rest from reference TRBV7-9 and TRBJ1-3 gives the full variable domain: DTGVSQNPRHKITKRGQNVTFRCDPISEHNRLYWYRQTLGQGPEFLTYFQNEAQLEKSRLLSDRFSAERPKGSFSTLEIQRTEQGDSAMYLCASSSTGFGNTKYFGEGSWLTVV.

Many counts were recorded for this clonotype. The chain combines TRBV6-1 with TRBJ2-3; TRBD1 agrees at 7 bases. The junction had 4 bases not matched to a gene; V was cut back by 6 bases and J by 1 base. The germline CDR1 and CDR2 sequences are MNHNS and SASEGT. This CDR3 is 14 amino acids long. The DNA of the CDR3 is TGTGCCAGCAGGACAGGGTGGGGCACAGATACGCAGTATTTT. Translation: CASRTGWGTDTQYF.

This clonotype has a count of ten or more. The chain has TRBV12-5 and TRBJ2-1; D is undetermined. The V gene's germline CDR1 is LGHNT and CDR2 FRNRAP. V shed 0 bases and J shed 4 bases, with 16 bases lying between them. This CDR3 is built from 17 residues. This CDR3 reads CASGLVHVRLVYNEQFF. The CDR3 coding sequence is TGTGCTAGTGGTTTGGTACATGTGAGACTGGTATACAATGAGCAGTTCTTC.

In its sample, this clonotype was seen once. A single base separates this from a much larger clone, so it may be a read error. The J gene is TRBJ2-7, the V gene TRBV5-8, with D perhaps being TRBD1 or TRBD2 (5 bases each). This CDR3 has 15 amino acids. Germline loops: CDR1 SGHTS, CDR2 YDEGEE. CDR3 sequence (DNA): TGTGCCCGCAGCTCCCCGGGACGGGGCTCCTACGAGCAGTACTTC. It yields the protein CARSSPGRGSYEQYF.

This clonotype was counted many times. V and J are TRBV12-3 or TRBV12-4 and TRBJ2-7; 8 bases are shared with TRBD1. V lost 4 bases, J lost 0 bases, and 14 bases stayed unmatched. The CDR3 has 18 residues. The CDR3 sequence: CASSSKRMDRVRSYEQYF. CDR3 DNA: TGTGCCAGCAGTTCAAAACGAATGGACAGGGTACGCTCCTACGAGCAGTACTTC.

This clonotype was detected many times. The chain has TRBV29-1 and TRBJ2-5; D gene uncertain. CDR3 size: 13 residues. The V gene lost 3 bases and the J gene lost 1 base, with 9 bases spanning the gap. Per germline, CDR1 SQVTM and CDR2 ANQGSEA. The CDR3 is CSVEGRLQETQYF. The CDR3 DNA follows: TGCAGCGTTGAGGGCAGGCTCCAAGAGACCCAGTACTTC.

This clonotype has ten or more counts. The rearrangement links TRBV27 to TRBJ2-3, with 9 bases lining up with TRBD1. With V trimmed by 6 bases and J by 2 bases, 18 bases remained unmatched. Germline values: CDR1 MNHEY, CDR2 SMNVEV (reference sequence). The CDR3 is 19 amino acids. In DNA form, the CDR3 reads TGTGCCAGCAGCTCCCTTACGTCGGGACAGGGAGGGTTCACAGATACGCAGTATTTT. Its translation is CASSSLTSGQGGFTDTQYF.

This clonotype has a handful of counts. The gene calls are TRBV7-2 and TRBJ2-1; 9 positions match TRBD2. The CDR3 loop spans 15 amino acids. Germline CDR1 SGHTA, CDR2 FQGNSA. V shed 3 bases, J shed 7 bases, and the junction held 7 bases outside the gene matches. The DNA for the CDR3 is TGTGCCAGCAGCTTGAGGGCGGGGGGGGGAAATGAGCAGTTCTTC. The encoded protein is CASSLRAGGGNEQFF.

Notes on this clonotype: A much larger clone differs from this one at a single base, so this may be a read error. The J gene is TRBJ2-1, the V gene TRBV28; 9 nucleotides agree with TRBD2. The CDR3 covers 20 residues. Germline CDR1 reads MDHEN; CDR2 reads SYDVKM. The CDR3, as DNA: TGTGCCAGCAGTCCGATAGCGGGAGTGAGGGGTTTGAACTCCTACAATGAGCCGTTCTTC. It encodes CASSPIAGVRGLNSYNEPFF.

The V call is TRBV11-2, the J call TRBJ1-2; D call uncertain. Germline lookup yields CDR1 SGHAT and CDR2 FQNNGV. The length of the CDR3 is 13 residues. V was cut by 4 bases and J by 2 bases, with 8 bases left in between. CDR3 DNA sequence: TGTGCCAGCAGCTCCCGACCCAACTATGGCTACACCTTC. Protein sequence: CASSSRPNYGYTF. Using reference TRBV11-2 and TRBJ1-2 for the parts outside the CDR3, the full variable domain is EAGVAQSPRYKIIEKRQSVAFWCNPISGHATLYWYQQILGQGPKLLIQFQNNGVVDDSQLPKDRFSAERLKGVDSTLKIQPAKLEDSAVYLCASSSRPNYGYTFGSGTRLTVV.

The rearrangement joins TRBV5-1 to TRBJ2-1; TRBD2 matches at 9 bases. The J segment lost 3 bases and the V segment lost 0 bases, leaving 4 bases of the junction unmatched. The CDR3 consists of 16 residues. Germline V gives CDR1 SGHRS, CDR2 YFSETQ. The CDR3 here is CASSLAASGDYNEQFF. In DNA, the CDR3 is TGCGCCAGCAGCTTGGCGGCTAGCGGGGACTACAATGAGCAGTTCTTC.

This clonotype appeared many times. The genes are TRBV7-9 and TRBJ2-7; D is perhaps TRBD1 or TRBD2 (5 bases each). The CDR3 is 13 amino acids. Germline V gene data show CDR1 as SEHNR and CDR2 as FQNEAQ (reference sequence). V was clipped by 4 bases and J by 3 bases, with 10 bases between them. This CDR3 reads CASSSRDDYEQYF. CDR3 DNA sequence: TGTGCCAGCAGCTCCCGGGACGACTACGAGCAGTACTTC.